A few counts support the clone carrying this T cell receptor (beta chain). Its cognate antigen is unknown. This specimen belongs to a study of OX40 agonist ivuxolimab in advanced cancers. About the research overall: Ivuxolimab, an agonist antibody against OX40 (CD134), was given to patients.

Autoimmune disease history or systemic immunosuppression meant exclusion. Blood sampling was done at baseline, cycle 4 day 1, and cycle 7 day 1. The germline gives CDR1 ENHRY, CDR2 SYGVKD. This CDR3 is built from 11 residues. Trimming pared 10 bases from V and 4 bases from J, leaving 11 bases between. General study points: Patients with a partial response at 0.1-3.0 mg/kg had among the lowest clonal expansion.

Clones were sequenced by immunoSEQ multiplex PCR, and TCRdb holds only the in-frame ones, with some missing. This table holds 70,000 or so clones, 91% found once. This clonotype was sampled from an adult with an advanced solid tumor such as melanoma, head and neck, liver or kidney cancer. The rearrangement links TRBV10-3 to TRBJ2-7; no firm D call. This material consisted of CD4+ or CD8+ T cells sorted from blood, taken in a trial of the OX40 agonist ivuxolimab. CDR3 protein: CATADQYEQYF. The CDR3 DNA reads TGTGCCACAGCCGATCAGTACGAGCAGTACTTC.